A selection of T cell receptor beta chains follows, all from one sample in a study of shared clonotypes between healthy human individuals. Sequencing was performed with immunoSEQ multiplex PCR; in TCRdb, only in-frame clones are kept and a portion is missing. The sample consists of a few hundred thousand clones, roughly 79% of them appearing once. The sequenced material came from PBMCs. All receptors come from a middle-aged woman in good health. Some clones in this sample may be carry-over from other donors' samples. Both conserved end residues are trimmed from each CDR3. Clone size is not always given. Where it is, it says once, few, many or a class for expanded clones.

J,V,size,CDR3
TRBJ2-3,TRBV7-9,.,ASSSITDTQY
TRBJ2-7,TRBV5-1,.,ASSLATGMEQY
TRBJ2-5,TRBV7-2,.,ASSTRTHQETQY
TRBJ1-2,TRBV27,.,ASSFFGSDGYT
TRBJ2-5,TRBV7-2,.,ASSSYSGQETQY
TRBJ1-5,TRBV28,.,ASSLSARHQPQH
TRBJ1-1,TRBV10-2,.,ASSEGQGAGNTEAF
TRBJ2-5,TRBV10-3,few,ATQTSGGPRETQY
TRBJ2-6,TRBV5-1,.,ASSPTGTNSGANVLT
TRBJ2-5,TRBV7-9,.,ASSSGTQYQETQY
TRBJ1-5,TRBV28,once,ASSFSTGGDQPQH
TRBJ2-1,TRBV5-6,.,ASSTGGMSYNEQF
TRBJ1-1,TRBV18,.,ASSPFTDLNTEAF
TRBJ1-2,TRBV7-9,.,ASSLGTNYGYT
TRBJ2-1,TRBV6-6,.,ASSLEVGALNEQF
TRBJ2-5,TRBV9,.,ASGTWETQY
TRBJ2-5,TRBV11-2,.,ASSVRRGLAGQETQY
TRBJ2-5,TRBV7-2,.,ASSPGQQETQY
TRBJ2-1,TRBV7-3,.,ASSSLVRGIQSEQF
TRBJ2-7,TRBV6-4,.,ASTGRGQGNYEQY
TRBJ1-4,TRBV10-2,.,ASRTTGGAYEKLF
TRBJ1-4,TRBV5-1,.,ASSLLPGQGEKLF
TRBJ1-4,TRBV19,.,ASSISRYEKLF
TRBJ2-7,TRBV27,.,ASSVRQGYEQY
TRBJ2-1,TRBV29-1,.,SVEVRGLGLPNEQF
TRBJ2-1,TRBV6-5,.,ASSYRLAVGYNEQF
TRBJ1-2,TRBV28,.,ASSLSPGLYGYT
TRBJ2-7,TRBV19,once,ASSMDKDLSYEQY
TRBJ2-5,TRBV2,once,ASSGQGKETQY
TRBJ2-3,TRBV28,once,ASSPGLAGGTDTQY
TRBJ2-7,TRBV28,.,ASSTGGGEQY
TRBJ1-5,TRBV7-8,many,ASSLTPGRRSNQPQH
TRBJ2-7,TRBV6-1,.,ASSEPHRGTYEQY
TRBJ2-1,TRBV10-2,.,ASRGQRAGFNEQF
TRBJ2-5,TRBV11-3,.,ASSRGRASRETQY
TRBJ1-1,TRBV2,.,ASSEDRVWGTEAF
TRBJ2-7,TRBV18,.,ASSEYVTGGDYEQY